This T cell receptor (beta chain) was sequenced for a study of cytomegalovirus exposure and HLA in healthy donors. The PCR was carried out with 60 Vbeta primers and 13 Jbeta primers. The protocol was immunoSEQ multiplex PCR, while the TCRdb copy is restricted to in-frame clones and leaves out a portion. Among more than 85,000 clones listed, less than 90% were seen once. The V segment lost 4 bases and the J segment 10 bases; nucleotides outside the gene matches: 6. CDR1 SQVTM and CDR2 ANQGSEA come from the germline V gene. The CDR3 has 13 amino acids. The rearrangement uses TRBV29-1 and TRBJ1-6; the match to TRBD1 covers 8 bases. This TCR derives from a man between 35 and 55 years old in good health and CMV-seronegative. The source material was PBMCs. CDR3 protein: CSVGLRQGSPLHF. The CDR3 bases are TGCAGCGTTGGTCTCCGACAGGGGTCACCCCTCCACTTT.